This T cell receptor (beta chain) was recovered during a study of Ad26.COV2.S vaccination and SARS-CoV-2 variants. On the study more broadly: Doses of Ad26.COV2.S were injected into muscle once or twice, 56 days apart. Study-wide points: Spike-specific TCR breadth in vaccine recipients exceeded that seen in placebo recipients. Estimates derived from TCR breadth and depth analyses may have underestimated total T cell responses.

This sample's treatment: some 20 received Ad26.COV2.S at low or high dose, single or two shots; a few received placebo; per-sample allocation not given. All samples were drawn on day 63, counting from the first vaccine or placebo injection. The donor was a Boston adult aged 18-55 years. A note on this clone: The target antigen is unknown.

Sequencing used immunoSEQ multiplex PCR; TCRdb keeps in-frame clones, though not all of them. The table has roughly 270,000 clones, around 87% seen once. The CDR3 sequence is 13 residues long. The ends were cut back, 2 bases at V and 2 bases at J, with 5 bases in the middle. The germline V gene has CDR1 SGHRS and CDR2 YFSETQ. This clonotype was obtained from a person aged 18-60 years who received the Ad26.COV2.S COVID-19 vaccine or a placebo. The source was peripheral blood, collected in a trial of Ad26.COV2.S vaccine versus placebo. This chain uses TRBV5-1 with TRBJ1-3; D is perhaps TRBD1 (5 bases). Here the CDR3 DNA reads TGCGCCAGCAGCTTAGGGGCTGGAAACACCATATATTTT. Protein sequence: CASSLGAGNTIYF.